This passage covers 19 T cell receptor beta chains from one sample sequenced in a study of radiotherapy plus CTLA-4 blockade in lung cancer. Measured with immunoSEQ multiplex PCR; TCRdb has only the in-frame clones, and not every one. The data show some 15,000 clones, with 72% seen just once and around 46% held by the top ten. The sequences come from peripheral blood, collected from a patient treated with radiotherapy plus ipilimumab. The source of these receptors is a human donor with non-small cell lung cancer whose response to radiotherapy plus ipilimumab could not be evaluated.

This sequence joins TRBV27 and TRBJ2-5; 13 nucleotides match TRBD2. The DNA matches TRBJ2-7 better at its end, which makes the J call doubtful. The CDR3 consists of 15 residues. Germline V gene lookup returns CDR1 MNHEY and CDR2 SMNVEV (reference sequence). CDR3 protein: CASSPGLAGAYEQYF. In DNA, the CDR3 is TGTGCCAGCAGTCCCGGACTAGCGGGGGCCTACGAGCAGTACTTC.

CDR3 nucleotide sequence: TGTGCCAGCAGCGGCAACCCGGGACTAGCGGAAGAGACCCAGTACTTC. This translates into CASSGNPGLAEETQYF. This rearrangement joins TRBV9 to TRBJ2-5; 11 bases agree with TRBD2. Trimming took 3 bases from V and 3 from J; bases not matched to a gene: 7. Per germline, CDR1 SGDLS and CDR2 YYNGEE. The CDR3 loop spans 16 amino acids.

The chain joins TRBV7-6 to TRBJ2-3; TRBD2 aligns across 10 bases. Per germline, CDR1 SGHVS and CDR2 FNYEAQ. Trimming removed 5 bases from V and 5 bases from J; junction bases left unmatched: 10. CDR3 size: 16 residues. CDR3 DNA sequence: TGTGCCAGCAGCCCGGGAGCGGGGGGGCCCGTAGATACGCAGTATTTT. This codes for CASSPGAGGPVDTQYF. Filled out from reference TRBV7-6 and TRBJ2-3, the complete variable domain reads GAGVSQSPRYKVTKRGQDVALRCDPISGHVSLYWYRQALGQGPEFLTYFNYEAQQDKSGLPNDRFSAERPEGSISTLTIQRTEQRDSAMYRCASSPGAGGPVDTQYFGPGTRLTVL.

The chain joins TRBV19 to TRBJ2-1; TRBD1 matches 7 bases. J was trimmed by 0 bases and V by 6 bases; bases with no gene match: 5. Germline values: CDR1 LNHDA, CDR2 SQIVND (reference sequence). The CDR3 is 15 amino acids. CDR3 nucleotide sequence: TGTGCCAGTAGACTGGACAGGAGCTCCTACAATGAGCAGTTCTTC. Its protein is CASRLDRSSYNEQFF.

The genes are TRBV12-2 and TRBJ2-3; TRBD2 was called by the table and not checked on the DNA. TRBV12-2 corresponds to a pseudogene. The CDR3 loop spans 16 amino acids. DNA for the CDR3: TGTGCAAGTCGCTTATTCACGTCCCGTAGCACAAATACGCAGTATTTT. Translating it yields CASRLFTSRSTNTQYF.

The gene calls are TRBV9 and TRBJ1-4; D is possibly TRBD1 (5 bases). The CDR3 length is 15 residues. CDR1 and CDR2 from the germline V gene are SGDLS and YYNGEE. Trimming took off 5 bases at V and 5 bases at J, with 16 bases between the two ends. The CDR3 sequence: CASRDDRSANEKLFF. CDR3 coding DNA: TGTGCCAGCAGGGACGACAGATCGGCCAATGAAAAACTGTTTTTT.

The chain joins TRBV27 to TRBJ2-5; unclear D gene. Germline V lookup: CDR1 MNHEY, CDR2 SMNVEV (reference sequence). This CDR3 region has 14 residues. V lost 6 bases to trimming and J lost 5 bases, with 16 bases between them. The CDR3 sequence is CASRLEPLRETQYF. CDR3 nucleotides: TGTGCCAGCAGATTGGAACCTCTGAGGGAGACCCAGTACTTC.

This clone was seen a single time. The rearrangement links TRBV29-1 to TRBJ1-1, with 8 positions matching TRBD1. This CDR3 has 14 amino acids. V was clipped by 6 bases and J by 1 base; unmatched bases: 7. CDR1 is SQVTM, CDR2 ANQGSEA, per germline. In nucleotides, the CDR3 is TGCAGCGTCACAGTGGGACAGGCGAACACTGAAGCTTTCTTT. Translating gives CSVTVGQANTEAFF.

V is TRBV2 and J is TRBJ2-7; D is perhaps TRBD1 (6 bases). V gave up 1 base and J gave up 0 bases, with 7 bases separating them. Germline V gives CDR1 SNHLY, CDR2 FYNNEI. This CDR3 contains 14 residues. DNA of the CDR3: TGTGCCAGCAGTGAAGAAGGGGGCTCCTACGAGCAGTACTTC. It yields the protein CASSEEGGSYEQYF.

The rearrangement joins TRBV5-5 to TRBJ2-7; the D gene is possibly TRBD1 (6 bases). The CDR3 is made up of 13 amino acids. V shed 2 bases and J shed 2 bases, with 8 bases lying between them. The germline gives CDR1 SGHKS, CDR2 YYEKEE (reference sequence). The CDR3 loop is CASSFRDTYEQYF. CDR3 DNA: TGTGCCAGCAGCTTTCGGGACACCTACGAGCAGTACTTC.

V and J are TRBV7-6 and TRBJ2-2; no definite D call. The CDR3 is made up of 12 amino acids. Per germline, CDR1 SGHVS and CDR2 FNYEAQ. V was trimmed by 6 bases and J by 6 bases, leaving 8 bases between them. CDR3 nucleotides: TGTGCCAGCAGTAAAGAGGCCGGGGAGCTGTTTTTT. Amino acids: CASSKEAGELFF.

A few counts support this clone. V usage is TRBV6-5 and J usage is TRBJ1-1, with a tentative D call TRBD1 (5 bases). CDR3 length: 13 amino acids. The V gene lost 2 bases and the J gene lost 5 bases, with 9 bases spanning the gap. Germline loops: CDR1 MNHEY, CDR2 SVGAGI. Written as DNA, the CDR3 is TGTGCCAGCAGTTACAGGGGAGGGACTGAAGCTTTCTTT. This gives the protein CASSYRGGTEAFF.

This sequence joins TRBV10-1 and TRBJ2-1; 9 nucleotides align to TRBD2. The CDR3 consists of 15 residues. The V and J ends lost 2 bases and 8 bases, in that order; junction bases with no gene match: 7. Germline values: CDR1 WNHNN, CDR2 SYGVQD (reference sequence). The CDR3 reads CASSELSGGHDEQFF. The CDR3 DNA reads TGCGCCAGCAGTGAGCTAAGCGGGGGGCATGATGAGCAGTTCTTC.

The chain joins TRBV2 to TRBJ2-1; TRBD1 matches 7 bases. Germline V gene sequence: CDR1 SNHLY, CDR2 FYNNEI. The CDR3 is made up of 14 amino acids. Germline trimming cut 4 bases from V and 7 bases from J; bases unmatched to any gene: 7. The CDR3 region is CASSGQGMGNEQFF. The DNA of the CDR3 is TGTGCCAGCAGTGGACAGGGAATGGGGAATGAGCAGTTCTTC.

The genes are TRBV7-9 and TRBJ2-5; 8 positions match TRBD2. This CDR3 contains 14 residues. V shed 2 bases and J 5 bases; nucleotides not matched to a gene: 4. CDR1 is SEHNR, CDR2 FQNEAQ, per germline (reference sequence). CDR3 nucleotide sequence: TGTGCCAGCAGCTTAAGGTCGGGGGGGGAGACCCAGTACTTC. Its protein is CASSLRSGGETQYF.

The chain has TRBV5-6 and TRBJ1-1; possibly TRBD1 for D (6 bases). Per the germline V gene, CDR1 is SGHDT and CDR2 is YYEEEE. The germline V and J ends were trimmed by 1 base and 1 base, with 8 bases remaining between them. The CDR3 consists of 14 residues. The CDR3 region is CASSLTGRNTEAFF. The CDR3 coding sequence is TGTGCCAGCAGCTTGACAGGGAGGAACACTGAAGCTTTCTTT.

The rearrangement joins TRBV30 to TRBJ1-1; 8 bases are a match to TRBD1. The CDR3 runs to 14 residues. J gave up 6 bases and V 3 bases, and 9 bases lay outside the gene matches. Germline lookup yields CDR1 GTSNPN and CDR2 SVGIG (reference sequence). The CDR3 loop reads CAWSHGQGGAEAFF. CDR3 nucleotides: TGTGCCTGGAGCCACGGACAGGGTGGGGCTGAAGCTTTCTTT.

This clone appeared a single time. CDR3 sequence (DNA): TGTGCCAGTAGTATAGATCTGGGGGGGCTGACTCCCGGTGGAGCTTTCTTT. Its translation is CASSIDLGGLTPGGAFF. This chain uses TRBV19 with TRBJ1-1, with TRBD1 as a possible D gene (6 bases). The germline V gene encodes CDR1 LNHDA and CDR2 SQIVND (reference sequence). The V end lost 0 bases, the J end lost 10 bases, and 24 bases lay between the germline ends. This CDR3 has 17 amino acids.

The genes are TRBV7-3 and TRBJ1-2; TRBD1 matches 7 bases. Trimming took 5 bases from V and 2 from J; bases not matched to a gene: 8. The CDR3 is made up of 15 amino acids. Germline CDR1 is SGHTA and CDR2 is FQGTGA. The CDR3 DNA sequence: TGTGCCAGCAGCCCAACCGGGACAGCAAACTATGGCTACACCTTC. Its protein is CASSPTGTANYGYTF. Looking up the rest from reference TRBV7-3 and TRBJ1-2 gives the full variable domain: GAGVSQTPSNKVTEKGKYVELRCDPISGHTALYWYRQSLGQGPEFLIYFQGTGAADDSGLPNDRFFAVRPEGSVSTLKIQRTERGDSAVYLCASSPTGTANYGYTFGSGTRLTVV.